This T cell receptor (beta chain) was recovered during a study of cytomegalovirus exposure and HLA in healthy donors. General study points: A list of 150 or so TCR beta chains associated with cytomegalovirus was given. Using a false discovery rate of 0.05, a later analysis showed that 16,951 TCR beta sequences were associated with HLA alleles.

CDR1 is MDHEN and CDR2 is SYDVKM in the germline V gene. Trimming took off 3 bases at V and 4 bases at J, with 9 bases between the two ends. The CDR3 runs to 14 residues. The primer mix had 60 Vbeta and 13 Jbeta primers. TCRdb's copy holds only in-frame clones and misses some; the assay was immunoSEQ multiplex PCR. The sample holds about 140,000 clones, 70% seen once. As regards this clone: Its antigen is not identified.

The source is a woman between 55 and 75 years old in good health and CMV-seropositive. This rearrangement joins TRBV28 to TRBJ2-2; no reliable D call. Sequenced: PBMCs. CDR3 sequence: CASSFTAGTGELFF. The CDR3 DNA sequence: TGTGCCAGCAGTTTTACTGCCGGCACCGGGGAGCTGTTTTTT.